This TCR beta chain was profiled in a study of T-cell reconstitution after alpha-beta-depleted transplantation in children. The authors prepared the TCRbeta library with unique molecular identifiers. In TCRdb, the PCR reads were re-called with MiXCR into one record per CDR3 protein. Seen here are some 460,000 distinct CDR3 sequences, around 15% observed once, and the top ten hold approximately 29%. This clonotype appeared a few times. Its specificity is unknown. Study conclusions and caveats: T-cell counts and diversity were attributed mostly to newly produced T cells one year after transplant.

The germline gives CDR1 SGHTA, CDR2 FQGNSA. V was trimmed by 3 bases and J by 1 base, leaving 9 bases between them. The CDR3 length is 15 residues. The receptor comes from a boy younger than two who had a stem cell transplant for Wiskott-Aldrich syndrome, so the T cells may come from the graft donor. The rearrangement links TRBV7-2 to TRBJ2-2; perhaps D is TRBD1 or TRBD2 (6 bases each). This specimen was PBMCs, mostly from graft donor cells, taken 360 days after TCRalphabeta/CD19-depleted stem cell transplant. CDR3 residues: CASSFGGRNTGELFF. Here the CDR3 DNA reads TGTGCCAGCAGCTTCGGGGGCCGGAACACCGGGGAGCTGTTTTTT.